Detailed here is one TCR beta chain. The CDR3 totals 20 residues. The junction had 10 bases not matched to a gene; V was cut back by 0 bases and J by 2 bases. CDR1 SGHVS and CDR2 FQNEAQ come from the germline V gene. This specimen comes from a study of cytomegalovirus exposure and HLA in healthy donors. TCRdb's table, derived via immunoSEQ multiplex PCR, lists solely in-frame clones and lacks some. The table records 80,000 to 95,000 clones, over 85% of them present only once. V gene TRBV7-8 combines with J gene TRBJ2-4; 13 bases are a match to TRBD2. Material: PBMCs. This TCR came from a woman aged 30 to 39 in good health and CMV-seropositive. In DNA form, the CDR3 reads TGTGCCAGCAGCTTAGCCCAAACCGGACTAGCGGGAGCAACCAAAAACATTCAGTACTTC. Translated, it gives CASSLAQTGLAGATKNIQYF. The full variable domain, completed using reference TRBV7-8 and TRBJ2-4, is GAGVSQSPRYKVAKRGQDVALRCDPISGHVSLFWYQQALGQGPEFLTYFQNEAQLDKSGLPSDRFFAERPEGSVSTLKIQRTQQEDSAVYLCASSLAQTGLAGATKNIQYFGAGTRLSVL.